These 23 T cell receptor beta chains were sequenced from one sample in a study of T-cell reconstitution after alpha-beta-depleted transplantation in children. Preparation of the TCRbeta library used unique molecular identifiers. One entry per CDR3 protein, called by TCRdb with MiXCR from the PCR reads. The sample yields roughly 120,000 distinct CDR3 sequences, about a tenth seen once. The sequences come from PBMCs, collected before TCRalphabeta/CD19-depleted stem cell transplant. These receptors were collected from a boy aged 2 to 9 with acute lymphoblastic leukemia, due to receive a stem cell transplant.

This clonotype was seen a few times. The chain has TRBV7-8 and TRBJ2-7, with 11 positions matching TRBD1. Germline CDR1 reads SGHVS; CDR2 reads FQNEAQ. The CDR3 length is 14 residues. V gave up 5 bases and J gave up 3 bases; unmatched junction bases: 3. CDR3 sequence: CASSQGTGGYEQYF. Written as DNA, the CDR3 is TGTGCCAGCAGCCAGGGGACAGGGGGCTACGAGCAGTACTTC.

The rearrangement links TRBV5-1 to TRBJ2-7; D remains ambiguous. CDR1 is SGHRS and CDR2 is YFSETQ in the germline V gene. The CDR3 is made up of 14 amino acids. Trimming removed 3 bases from V and 1 base from J, with 11 bases in between. As DNA, the CDR3 is TGCGCCAGCAGCTCCCATACCGAGTCCTACGAGCAGTACTTC. Encoded protein: CASSSHTESYEQYF.

CDR3: CASSLGWRTTPSNEQFF. The CDR3 DNA follows: TGTGCCAGCAGCTTAGGGTGGCGGACGACCCCATCCAATGAGCAGTTCTTC. The chain carries TRBV7-2 and TRBJ2-1; no firm D call. V shed 1 base and J shed 6 bases, with 19 bases lying between them. The CDR3 is made up of 17 amino acids. CDR1 and CDR2 (germline): SGHTA, FQGNSA.

The sample holds many counts of this clonotype. The J gene is TRBJ2-5, the V gene TRBV4-1; no clear D. CDR1 is MGHRA and CDR2 is YSYEKL in the germline V gene. The CDR3 runs to 15 residues. V was trimmed by 0 bases and J by 7 bases, leaving 15 bases between them. The CDR3 DNA follows: TGCGCCAGCAGCCAAGATATTGAGTCCAGCCGGACCCAGTACTTC. The encoded protein is CASSQDIESSRTQYF.

This clonotype was seen more than once but under ten times. V usage is TRBV20-1 and J usage is TRBJ2-5, with D maybe TRBD2 (7 bases). This CDR3 contains 13 residues. V dropped 4 bases and J dropped 4 bases, with 13 bases sitting between them. Germline loops: CDR1 DFQATT, CDR2 SNEGSKA (reference sequence). CDR3 protein: CSATLAGAETQYF. DNA for the CDR3: TGCAGTGCTACCCTGGCGGGGGCAGAGACCCAGTACTTC.

The chain joins TRBV11-2 to TRBJ2-7, with D maybe TRBD2 (5 bases). Germline CDR1 SGHAT, CDR2 FQNNGV. The CDR3 runs to 13 residues. Trimming cost V 5 bases and J 3 bases, with 11 bases left between them. CDR3 loop: CASSAGGRYEQYF. The CDR3 DNA follows: TGTGCCAGCAGCGCCGGAGGCCGCTACGAGCAGTACTTC.

The chain joins TRBV25-1 to TRBJ1-3; D possibly corresponds to TRBD1 (5 bases). V was trimmed by 2 bases and J by 2 bases, leaving 31 bases between them. The CDR3 has 22 residues. Germline assignment: CDR1 MGHDK and CDR2 SYGVNS. Written as DNA, the CDR3 is TGTGCCAGCAGTGAACCCCTGAGCCGGGACCCTCAGAGGAAGTTTCCTGGAAACACCATATATTTT. Amino acid sequence: CASSEPLSRDPQRKFPGNTIYF.

This clonotype has a handful of counts. The V gene is TRBV20-1, the J gene TRBJ2-3, with 10 bases fitting TRBD2. Germline-derived CDR1 and CDR2 are DFQATT and SNEGSKA (reference sequence). This CDR3 contains 16 residues. J was trimmed by 6 bases and V by 0 bases; bases with no gene match: 9. In DNA, the CDR3 is TGCAGTGCTAGAGACGTGCTAGCGGGAGCTCCTGATACGCAGTATTTT. Translated, it gives CSARDVLAGAPDTQYF.

The table lists this clonotype with a few counts. V is TRBV5-1 and J is TRBJ2-3; 11 positions agree with TRBD2. The J segment lost 3 bases and the V segment lost 7 bases, leaving 10 bases of the junction unmatched. Germline V gene data show CDR1 as SGHRS and CDR2 as YFSETQ. CDR3 length: 16 residues. CDR3 nucleotide sequence: TGCGCCAGCGGCCTTACTAGCGGGAGTCAAACAGATACGCAGTATTTT. This codes for CASGLTSGSQTDTQYF.

This clonotype was picked up many times. The chain links TRBV20-1 to TRBJ2-1; D is unresolved. Germline V gene lookup returns CDR1 DFQATT and CDR2 SNEGSKA (reference sequence). CDR3 length: 14 residues. V was pared by 0 bases and J by 2 bases, with 8 bases between. For the CDR3, the DNA is TGCAGTGCTAGAGATCCTAAAACCTACAATGAGCAGTTCTTC. It yields the protein CSARDPKTYNEQFF.

The table lists this clonotype with a few counts. The chain is built from TRBV9 and TRBJ1-1, with D possibly TRBD1 on 5 matching bases. The CDR3 is made up of 14 amino acids. Germline CDR1 SGDLS, CDR2 YYNGEE. V lost 4 bases and J lost 1, with 11 bases in between. In nucleotides, the CDR3 is TGTGCCAGCAGCTATATTGGACAGAACACTGAAGCTTTCTTT. Translating gives CASSYIGQNTEAFF.

The chain joins TRBV5-1 to TRBJ1-1, with 9 bases that match TRBD1. With V trimmed by 3 bases and J by 1 base, 7 bases remained unmatched. Looked up from germline, CDR1 is SGHRS and CDR2 is YFSETQ. This CDR3 is 16 amino acids long. For the CDR3, the DNA is TGCGCCAGCAGCTCCTCCCCGACAGGGGGGAACACTGAAGCTTTCTTT. Translating gives CASSSSPTGGNTEAFF.

The V call is TRBV27, the J call TRBJ1-5, with no clear D. The CDR3 contains 13 residues. V was clipped by 1 base and J by 5 bases, with 6 bases between them. CDR1 is MNHEY and CDR2 is SMNVEV in the germline V gene (reference sequence). The CDR3, as DNA: TGTGCCAGCAGTTTATTCCAAGATCAGCCCCAGCATTTT. This encodes CASSLFQDQPQHF.

At least ten counts were recorded for this clonotype. The V call is TRBV20-1, the J call TRBJ2-1, with a tentative D call TRBD2 (6 bases). The CDR3 is 13 amino acids. The V end lost 5 bases, the J end lost 7 bases, and 15 bases lay between the germline ends. Germline V gene data show CDR1 as DFQATT and CDR2 as SNEGSKA (reference sequence). CDR3 in DNA: TGCAGTGCTTGGCGGGACGCTAGTAATGAGCAGTTCTTC. It encodes CSAWRDASNEQFF.

This clonotype has a handful of counts. This rearrangement joins TRBV7-3 to TRBJ2-2; 7 bases are shared with TRBD2. This CDR3 region has 14 residues. In germline, CDR1 is SGHTA, CDR2 FQGTGA. In DNA form, the CDR3 reads TGTGCATCACGGCGGGACTATGGGACCGGGGAGCTGTTTTTT. The encoded protein is CASRRDYGTGELFF. Using reference TRBV7-3 and TRBJ2-2 for the parts outside the CDR3, the full variable domain is GAGVSQTPSNKVTEKGKYVELRCDPISGHTALYWYRQSLGQGPEFLIYFQGTGAADDSGLPNDRFFAVRPEGSVSTLKIQRTERGDSAVYLCASRRDYGTGELFFGEGSRLTVL.

At least ten counts were recorded for this clonotype. V is TRBV5-1 and J is TRBJ2-7; D remains unclear. The V and J ends lost 1 base and 2 bases respectively, with 13 bases between them. The CDR3 consists of 15 residues. In germline, CDR1 is SGHRS, CDR2 YFSETQ. CDR3 amino acids: CASSLRAEGTYEQYF. Here the CDR3 DNA reads TGCGCCAGCAGCTTGAGGGCGGAAGGGACCTACGAGCAGTACTTC.

This clonotype was detected only a few times. The chain links TRBV18 to TRBJ2-1; D may be TRBD2 (7 bases). Germline values: CDR1 KGHSH, CDR2 LQKENI. V was cut by 4 bases and J by 5 bases, with 21 bases left in between. CDR3 length equals 17 residues. The CDR3 loop reads CASSLLPPAGDNNEQFF. DNA for the CDR3: TGTGCCAGCTCACTTCTTCCCCCCGCGGGGGACAACAATGAGCAGTTCTTC.

This clonotype turned up a few times. The chain is built from TRBV13 and TRBJ2-1; tentatively, D is TRBD1 (6 bases). The CDR3 is 17 amino acids. Germline V lookup: CDR1 PRHDT, CDR2 FYEKMQ (reference sequence). Deletions cut 5 bases from V and 0 bases from J, with 17 bases between. The CDR3 DNA follows: TGTGCCAGCAGCCCTCAGGGACAAATCAGCTCCTACAATGAGCAGTTCTTC. The encoded protein is CASSPQGQISSYNEQFF.

In this sample, this clonotype turned up a few times. V usage is TRBV28 and J usage is TRBJ2-1; D may be TRBD2 (6 bases). V lost 11 bases and J lost 3, with 29 bases in between. Germline values: CDR1 MDHEN, CDR2 SYDVKM. The CDR3 spans 18 residues. The CDR3 reads CAVQDYDLAGHYYNEQFF. The CDR3 DNA reads TGTGCCGTCCAGGACTACGACTTGGCGGGCCATTACTACAATGAGCAGTTCTTC.

This clonotype was seen only a few times. This chain joins TRBV20-1 and TRBJ2-1, with a weak D call TRBD2 (6 bases). The V end was cut by 4 bases, the J end by 0 bases, with 13 bases between. Germline V gene lookup returns CDR1 DFQATT and CDR2 SNEGSKA (reference sequence). The CDR3 has 15 amino acids. The CDR3: CSANRDSGSYNEQFF. The DNA for the CDR3 is TGCAGTGCTAACCGGGACTCCGGCTCCTACAATGAGCAGTTCTTC.

This clonotype appeared a few times. This chain joins TRBV18 and TRBJ2-5, with a tentative D call TRBD2 (6 bases). Germline assignment: CDR1 KGHSH and CDR2 LQKENI. Trimming removed 0 bases from V and 5 bases from J, with 10 bases in between. CDR3 length: 14 residues. CDR3 in DNA: TGTGCCAGCTCACCACCGGAAGGGAGGGAGACCCAGTACTTC. Protein: CASSPPEGRETQYF.

This clonotype was found a few times. The J gene is TRBJ1-6, the V gene TRBV18; weak D call: TRBD1 (5 bases). The germline CDR1 and CDR2 sequences are KGHSH and LQKENI. The CDR3 runs 14 residues. Between the trimmed V and J ends, which lost 5 bases and 6 bases, there was a span of 11 bases. The CDR3 protein is CASSRAQGNSPLHF. The CDR3, as DNA: TGTGCCAGCTCAAGGGCCCAGGGTAATTCACCCCTCCACTTT.

This chain connects TRBV20-1 to TRBJ1-1; D may be TRBD1 (6 bases). This CDR3 has 12 residues. Trimming left V 3 bases short and J 4 bases short, with 9 bases between. Germline assignment: CDR1 DFQATT and CDR2 SNEGSKA (reference sequence). CDR3 protein: CSARRDITEAFF. CDR3 nucleotide sequence: TGCAGTGCTAGGCGGGACATCACTGAAGCTTTCTTT.